The T cell receptor (beta chain) described here comes from a study of regulatory T cells in long-lasting Graves disease. Time point here: newly diagnosed GD, antithyroid drugs for less than 3 months. Making the TCR library involved RNA that had been extracted from PBMCs. The ends were cut back, 0 bases at V and 3 bases at J, with 12 bases in the middle. Germline V gene lookup returns CDR1 GTSNPN and CDR2 SVGIG (reference sequence). The CDR3 contains 14 residues. In this sample, this clonotype turned up a few times. Antigen specificity is unknown. For TCR beta, libraries came from iRepertoire HTBI primers and Arm-PCR of CDR3 regions. MiXCR was run by TCRdb on the multiplex PCR reads, yielding one entry per CDR3 protein. The repertoire consists of approximately 440,000 distinct CDR3 sequences, with 15% to 20% occurring once and the leading ten covering less than 15%. Whole-study results and caveats: Not thyroid tissue but only peripheral blood was studied.

A further study also used this sample, focusing on T cells in Graves' hyperthyroidism and ophthalmopathy. That paper notes: In patients aged 18 to 65, hyperthyroidism was newly diagnosed, with duration under 2 months.

This chain connects TRBV30 to TRBJ2-7; the D gene could be TRBD1 or TRBD2 (6 bases each). Source: peripheral blood mononuclear cells (PBMCs), taken at new diagnosis, from a patient treated with antithyroid drugs. This TCR was sampled from a man aged 35 to 55 with Graves disease. The chain's CDR3 is CAWSVPGAVYEQYF. The CDR3, as DNA: TGTGCCTGGAGTGTCCCGGGGGCGGTCTACGAGCAGTACTTC.